This T cell receptor (beta chain) originates from a study of human T cells and chemical hapten exposure. This clonotype was picked up a small number of times. The time point was: patch test 1, 2 weeks after DPC sensitization. Treatment here: therapeutic diphenylcyclopropenone sensitization with weekly scalp DPC. As originally analysed: Sample TCR totals centred on a median of roughly 96,000, ranging about 20,000 to 690,600. From the RACE reads, TCRdb called clonotypes with MiXCR, one entry per CDR3 protein. V and J calls and clone size were set by TCRdb, not the authors. Found here are roughly 70,000 distinct CDR3 sequences, approximately 29% of them singletons; the top ten hold about 8.9%. The trim removed 5 bases at V and 4 bases at J, leaving 10 bases unmatched. The CDR3 has 15 amino acids. Germline V gene data show CDR1 as MNHEY and CDR2 as SVGEGT.

Sequences were derived from whole blood, sampled in connection with sensitization to the hapten diphenylcyclopropenone (DPC). The J gene is TRBJ2-5, the V gene TRBV6-2 or TRBV6-3; 7 bases line up with TRBD1. The TCR originated in a man in his forties with alopecia areata. Some clones in this sample may be carry-over from other donors' samples. The CDR3 DNA reads as TGTGCCAGCAGTAACCGGGACAGTGGGTCAGAGACCCAGTACTTC. Protein product: CASSNRDSGSETQYF.